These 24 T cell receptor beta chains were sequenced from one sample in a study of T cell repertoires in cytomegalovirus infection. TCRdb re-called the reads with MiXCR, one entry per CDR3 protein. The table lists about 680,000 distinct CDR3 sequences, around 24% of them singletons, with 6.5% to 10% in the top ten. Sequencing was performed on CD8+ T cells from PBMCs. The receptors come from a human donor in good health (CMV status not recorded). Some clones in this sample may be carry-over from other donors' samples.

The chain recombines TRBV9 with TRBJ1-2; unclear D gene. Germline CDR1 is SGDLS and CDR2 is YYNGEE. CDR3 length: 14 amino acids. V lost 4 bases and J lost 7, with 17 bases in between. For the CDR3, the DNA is TGTGCCAGCAGCCCACGGCCGGTTGGTGGTGGCTACACCTTC. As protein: CASSPRPVGGGYTF.

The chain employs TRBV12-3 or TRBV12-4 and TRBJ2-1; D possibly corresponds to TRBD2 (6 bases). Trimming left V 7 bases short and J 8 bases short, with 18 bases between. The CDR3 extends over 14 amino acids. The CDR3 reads CASTPRLARDEQFF. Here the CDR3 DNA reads TGTGCCAGCACTCCCCGGCTAGCGAGGGATGAGCAGTTCTTC.

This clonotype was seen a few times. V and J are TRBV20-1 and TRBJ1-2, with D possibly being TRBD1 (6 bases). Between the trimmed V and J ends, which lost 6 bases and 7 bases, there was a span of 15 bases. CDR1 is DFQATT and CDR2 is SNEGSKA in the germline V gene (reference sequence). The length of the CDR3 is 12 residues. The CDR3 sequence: CSASLGGGGYTF. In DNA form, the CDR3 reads TGCAGTGCCTCCTTAGGGGGGGGTGGCTACACCTTC.

As DNA, the CDR3 is TGCAGCGTTGAACAGCCGGGGTGGGAGACCCAGTACTTC. Translation: CSVEQPGWETQYF. The V call is TRBV29-1, the J call TRBJ2-5, with D possibly TRBD2 on 5 matching bases. This CDR3 is 13 amino acids long. Germline V CDR1 and CDR2: SQVTM, ANQGSEA. Trimming took 2 bases from V and 5 from J, leaving 12 bases between them.

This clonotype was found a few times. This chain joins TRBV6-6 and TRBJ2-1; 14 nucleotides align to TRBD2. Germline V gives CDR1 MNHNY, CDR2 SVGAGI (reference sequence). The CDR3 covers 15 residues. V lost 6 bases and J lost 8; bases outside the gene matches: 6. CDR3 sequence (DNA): TGTGCCAGCAGAACGGGACTAGCGGGGGACGATGAGCAGTTCTTC. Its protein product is CASRTGLAGDDEQFF.

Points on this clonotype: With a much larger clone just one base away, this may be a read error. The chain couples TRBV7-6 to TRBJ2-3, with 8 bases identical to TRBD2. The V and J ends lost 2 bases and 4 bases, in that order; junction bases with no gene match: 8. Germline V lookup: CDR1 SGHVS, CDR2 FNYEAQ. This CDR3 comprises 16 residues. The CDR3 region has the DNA TGTGCCAGCAGCTTAACTAGCGGAATGGGTGCAGATACGCAGTATTTT. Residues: CASSLTSGMGADTQYF.

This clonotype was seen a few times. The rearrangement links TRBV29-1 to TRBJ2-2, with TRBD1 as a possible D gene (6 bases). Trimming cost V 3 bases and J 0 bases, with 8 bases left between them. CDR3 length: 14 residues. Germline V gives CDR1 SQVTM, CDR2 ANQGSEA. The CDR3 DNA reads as TGCAGCGTTGACAGGGGCGCGAACACCGGGGAGCTGTTTTTT. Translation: CSVDRGANTGELFF.

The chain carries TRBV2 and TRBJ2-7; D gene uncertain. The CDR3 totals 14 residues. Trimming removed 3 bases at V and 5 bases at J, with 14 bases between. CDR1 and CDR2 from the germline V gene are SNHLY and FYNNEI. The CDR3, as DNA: TGTGCCAGCAGTGAGAGAAAGGGTAGGGACGAGCAGTACTTC. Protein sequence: CASSERKGRDEQYF.

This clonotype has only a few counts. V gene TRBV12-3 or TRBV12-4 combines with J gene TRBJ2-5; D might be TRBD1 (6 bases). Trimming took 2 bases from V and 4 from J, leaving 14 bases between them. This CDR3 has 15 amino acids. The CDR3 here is CASSLKPGGRETQYF. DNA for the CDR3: TGTGCCAGCAGTTTAAAGCCTGGGGGCAGAGAGACCCAGTACTTC.

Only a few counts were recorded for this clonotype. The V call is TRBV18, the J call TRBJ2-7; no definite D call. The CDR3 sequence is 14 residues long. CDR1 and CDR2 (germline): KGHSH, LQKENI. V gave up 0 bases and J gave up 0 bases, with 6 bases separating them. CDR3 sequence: CASSPPDRSYEQYF. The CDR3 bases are TGTGCCAGCTCACCACCGGACCGCTCCTACGAGCAGTACTTC. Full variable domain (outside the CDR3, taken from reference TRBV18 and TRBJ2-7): NAGVMQNPRHLVRRRGQEARLRCSPMKGHSHVYWYRQLPEEGLKFMVYLQKENIIDESGMPKERFSAEFPKEGPSILRIQQVVRGDSAAYFCASSPPDRSYEQYFGPGTRLTVT.

CDR3 residues: CASSQDGGRRETQYF. CDR3 in DNA: TGTGCCAGCAGCCAAGATGGGGGGCGCCGGGAGACCCAGTACTTC. The gene calls are TRBV14 and TRBJ2-5, with D perhaps being TRBD1 or TRBD2 (6 bases each). Per the germline V gene, CDR1 is SGHDN and CDR2 is FVKESK. Trimming removed 0 bases from V and 5 bases from J, with 13 bases in between. The CDR3 consists of 15 residues.

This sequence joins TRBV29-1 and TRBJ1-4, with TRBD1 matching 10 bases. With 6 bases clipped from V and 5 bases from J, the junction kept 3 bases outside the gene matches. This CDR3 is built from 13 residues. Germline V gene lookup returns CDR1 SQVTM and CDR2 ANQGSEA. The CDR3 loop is CSVVDRGNEKLFF. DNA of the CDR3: TGCAGCGTCGTGGACAGGGGGAATGAAAAACTGTTTTTT.

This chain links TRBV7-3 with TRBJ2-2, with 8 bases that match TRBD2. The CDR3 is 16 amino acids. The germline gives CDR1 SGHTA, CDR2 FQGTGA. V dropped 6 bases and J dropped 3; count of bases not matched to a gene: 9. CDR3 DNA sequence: TGTGCCAGCAGTTCCGTAGGACTAGCCGACACCGGGGAGCTGTTTTTT. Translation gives CASSSVGLADTGELFF.

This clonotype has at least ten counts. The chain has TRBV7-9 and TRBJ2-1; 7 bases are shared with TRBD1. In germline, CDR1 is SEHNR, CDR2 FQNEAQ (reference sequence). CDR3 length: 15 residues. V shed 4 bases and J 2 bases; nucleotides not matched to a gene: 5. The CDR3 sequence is CASSSGTAAYNEQFF. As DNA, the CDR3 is TGTGCCAGCAGCTCCGGGACAGCCGCCTACAATGAGCAGTTCTTC. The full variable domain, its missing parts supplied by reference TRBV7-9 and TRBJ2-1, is DTGVSQNPRHKITKRGQNVTFRCDPISEHNRLYWYRQTLGQGPEFLTYFQNEAQLEKSRLLSDRFSAERPKGSFSTLEIQRTEQGDSAMYLCASSSGTAAYNEQFFGPGTRLTVL.

CDR3 in amino acids: CASSPQGVPRNTIYF. CDR3 bases: TGTGCCAGCAGCCCGCAGGGGGTGCCGAGGAACACCATATATTTT. The V call is TRBV7-9, the J call TRBJ1-3, with 7 bases aligning to TRBD1. Germline trimming cut 5 bases from V and 7 bases from J; bases unmatched to any gene: 11. Germline V CDR1 and CDR2: SEHNR, FQNEAQ (reference sequence). CDR3 length: 15 residues.

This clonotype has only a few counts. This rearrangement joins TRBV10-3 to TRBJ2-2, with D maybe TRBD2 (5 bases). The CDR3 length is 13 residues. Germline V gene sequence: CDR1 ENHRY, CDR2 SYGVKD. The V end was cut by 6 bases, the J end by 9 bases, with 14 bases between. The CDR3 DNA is TGTGCCATCAGCGGCGAGGGTTATCGGGAGCTGTTTTTT. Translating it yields CAISGEGYRELFF.

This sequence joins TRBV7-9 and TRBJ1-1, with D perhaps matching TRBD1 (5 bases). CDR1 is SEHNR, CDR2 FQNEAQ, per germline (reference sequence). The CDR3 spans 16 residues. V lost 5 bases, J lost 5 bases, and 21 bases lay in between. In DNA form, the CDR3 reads TGTGCCAGCAGCACACTCGGGGGACCCGAGAAAACTGAAGCTTTCTTT. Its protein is CASSTLGGPEKTEAFF. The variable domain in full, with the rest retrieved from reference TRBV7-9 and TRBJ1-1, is DTGVSQNPRHKITKRGQNVTFRCDPISEHNRLYWYRQTLGQGPEFLTYFQNEAQLEKSRLLSDRFSAERPKGSFSTLEIQRTEQGDSAMYLCASSTLGGPEKTEAFFGQGTRLTVV.

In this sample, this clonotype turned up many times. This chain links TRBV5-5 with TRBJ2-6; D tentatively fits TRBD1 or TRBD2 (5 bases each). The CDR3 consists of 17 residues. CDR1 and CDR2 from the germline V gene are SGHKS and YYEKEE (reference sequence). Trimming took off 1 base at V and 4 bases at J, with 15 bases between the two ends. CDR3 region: CASSLSGALDGANVLTF. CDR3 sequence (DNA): TGTGCCAGCAGCTTGTCCGGGGCTCTAGACGGGGCCAACGTCCTGACTTTC.

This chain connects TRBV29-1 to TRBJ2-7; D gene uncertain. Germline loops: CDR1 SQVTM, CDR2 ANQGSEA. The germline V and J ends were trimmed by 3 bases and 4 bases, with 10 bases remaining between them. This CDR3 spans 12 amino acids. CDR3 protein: CSVEGRRYEQYF. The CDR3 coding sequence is TGCAGCGTTGAGGGCAGGCGATACGAGCAGTACTTC.

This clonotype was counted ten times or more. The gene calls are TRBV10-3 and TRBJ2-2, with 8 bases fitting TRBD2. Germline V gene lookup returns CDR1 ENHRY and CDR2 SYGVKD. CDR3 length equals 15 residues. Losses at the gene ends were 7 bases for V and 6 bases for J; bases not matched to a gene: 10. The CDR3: CAINLGLERPGELFF. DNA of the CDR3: TGTGCCATCAACCTGGGACTAGAACGTCCCGGGGAGCTGTTTTTT.

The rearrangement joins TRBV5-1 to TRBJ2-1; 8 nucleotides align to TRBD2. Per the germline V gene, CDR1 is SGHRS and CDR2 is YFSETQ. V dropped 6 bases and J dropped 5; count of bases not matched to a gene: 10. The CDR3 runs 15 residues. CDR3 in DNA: TGCGCCAGCAACTTTTTTGCGGGGGGAGACAATGAGCAGTTCTTC. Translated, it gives CASNFFAGGDNEQFF.

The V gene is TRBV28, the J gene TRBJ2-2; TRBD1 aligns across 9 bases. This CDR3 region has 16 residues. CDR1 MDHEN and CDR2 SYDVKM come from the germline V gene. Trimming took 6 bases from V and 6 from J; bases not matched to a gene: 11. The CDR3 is CASRILGQGLAGELFF. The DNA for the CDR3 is TGTGCCAGCAGAATTCTCGGACAGGGGCTCGCCGGGGAGCTGTTTTTT. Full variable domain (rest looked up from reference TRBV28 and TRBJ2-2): DVKVTQSSRYLVKRTGEKVFLECVQDMDHENMFWYRQDPGLGLRLIYFSYDVKMKEKGDIPEGYSVSREKKERFSLILESASTNQTSMYLCASRILGQGLAGELFFGEGSRLTVL.

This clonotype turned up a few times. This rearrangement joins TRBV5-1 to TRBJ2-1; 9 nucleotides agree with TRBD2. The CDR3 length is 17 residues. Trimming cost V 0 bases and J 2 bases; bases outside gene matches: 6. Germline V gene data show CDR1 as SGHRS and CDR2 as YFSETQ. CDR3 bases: TGCGCCAGCAGCTTGGATCCTGCTAGCGGGGCCTACAATGAGCAGTTCTTC. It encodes CASSLDPASGAYNEQFF.

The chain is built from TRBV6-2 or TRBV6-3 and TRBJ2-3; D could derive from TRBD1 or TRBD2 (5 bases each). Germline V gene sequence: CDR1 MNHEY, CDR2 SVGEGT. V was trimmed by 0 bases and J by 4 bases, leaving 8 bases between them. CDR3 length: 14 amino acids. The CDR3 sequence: CASSYSPGPDTQYF. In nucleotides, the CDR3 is TGTGCCAGCAGTTACTCTCCGGGACCAGATACGCAGTATTTT.